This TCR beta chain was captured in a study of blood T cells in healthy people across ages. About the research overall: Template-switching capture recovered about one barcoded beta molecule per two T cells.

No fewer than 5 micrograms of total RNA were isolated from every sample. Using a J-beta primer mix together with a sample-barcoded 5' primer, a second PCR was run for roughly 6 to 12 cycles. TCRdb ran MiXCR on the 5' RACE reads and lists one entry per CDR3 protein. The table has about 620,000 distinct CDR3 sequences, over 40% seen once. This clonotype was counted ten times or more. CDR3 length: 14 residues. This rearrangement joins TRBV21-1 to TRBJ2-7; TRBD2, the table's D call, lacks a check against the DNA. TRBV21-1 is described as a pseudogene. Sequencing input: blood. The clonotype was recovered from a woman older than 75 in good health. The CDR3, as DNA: TGTGCCAGCGTTTCTAGCCCCAGAGTTGACGAGCAGTACTTC. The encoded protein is CASVSSPRVDEQYF.